This note documents a single T cell receptor beta chain sequence. Its specificity is unknown. Generated by immunoSEQ multiplex PCR, the TCRdb table keeps only in-frame clones and is missing some. The sample comprises roughly 130,000 clones, about 94% of which are singletons, and approximately 6.3% rests with the top ten. The data stem from a study of T cell responses to AZD1222 COVID-19 vaccine. Overall study results and limits: Regions 160-218 and 743-854 dominated among vaccine-associated CD4 TCRs spanning spike.

V dropped 7 bases and J dropped 0 bases, with 7 bases sitting between them. The germline V gene has CDR1 MDHEN and CDR2 SYDVKM. The length of the CDR3 is 14 residues. The source was peripheral blood, collected on day 0 of AZD1222 vaccination. The source is an adult in good health. This chain joins TRBV28 and TRBJ2-6; no reliable D call. In DNA, the CDR3 is TGTGCCAGCACTTCCAACTCTGGGGCCAACGTCCTGACTTTC. It codes for CASTSNSGANVLTF.